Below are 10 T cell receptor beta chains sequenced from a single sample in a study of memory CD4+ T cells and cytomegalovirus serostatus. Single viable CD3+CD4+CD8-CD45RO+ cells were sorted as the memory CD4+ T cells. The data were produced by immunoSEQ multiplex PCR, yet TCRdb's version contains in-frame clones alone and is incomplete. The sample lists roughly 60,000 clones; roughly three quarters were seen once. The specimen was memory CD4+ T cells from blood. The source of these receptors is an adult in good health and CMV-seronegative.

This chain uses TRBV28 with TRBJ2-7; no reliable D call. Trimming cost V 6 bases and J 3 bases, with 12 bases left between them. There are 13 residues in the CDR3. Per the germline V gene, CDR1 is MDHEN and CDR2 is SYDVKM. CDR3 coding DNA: TGTGCCAGCAGGGTGGGTAACGGCTACGAGCAGTACTTC. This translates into CASRVGNGYEQYF. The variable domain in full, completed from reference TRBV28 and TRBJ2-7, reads DVKVTQSSRYLVKRTGEKVFLECVQDMDHENMFWYRQDPGLGLRLIYFSYDVKMKEKGDIPEGYSVSREKKERFSLILESASTNQTSMYLCASRVGNGYEQYFGPGTRLTVT.

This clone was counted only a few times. The CDR3 DNA follows: TGTGCCAGCAGCCCAGGGGGTTATAGCAATCAGCCCCAGCATTTT. The encoded protein is CASSPGGYSNQPQHF. The chain links TRBV28 to TRBJ1-5; TRBD1 matches at 7 bases. Germline V gene lookup returns CDR1 MDHEN and CDR2 SYDVKM. V was clipped by 6 bases and J by 0 bases; unmatched bases: 5. CDR3 size: 15 residues.

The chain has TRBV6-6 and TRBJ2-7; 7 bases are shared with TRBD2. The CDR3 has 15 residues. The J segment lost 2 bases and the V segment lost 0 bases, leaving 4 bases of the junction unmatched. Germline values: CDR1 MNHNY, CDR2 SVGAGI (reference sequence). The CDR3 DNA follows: TGTGCCAGCAGTTACTCGATAGGACTAGCCTACGAGCAGTACTTC. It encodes CASSYSIGLAYEQYF.

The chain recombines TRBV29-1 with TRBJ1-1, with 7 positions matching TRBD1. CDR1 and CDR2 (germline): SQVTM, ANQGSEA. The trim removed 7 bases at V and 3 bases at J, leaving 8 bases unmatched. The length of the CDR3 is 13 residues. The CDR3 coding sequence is TGCAGCGGCAGACAGGGTCAGGACACTGAAGCTTTCTTT. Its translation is CSGRQGQDTEAFF. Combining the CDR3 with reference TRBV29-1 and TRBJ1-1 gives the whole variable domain SAVISQKPSRDICQRGTSLTIQCQVDSQVTMMFWYRQQPGQSLTLIATANQGSEATYESGFVIDKFPISRPNLTFSTLTVSNMSPEDSSIYLCSGRQGQDTEAFFGQGTRLTVV.

CDR3 sequence: CASSPLAPSYEQYF. In nucleotides, the CDR3 is TGTGCCAGCTCACCATTAGCGCCCTCCTACGAGCAGTACTTC. The chain combines TRBV18 with TRBJ2-7, with D possibly being TRBD2 (5 bases). CDR1 and CDR2 from the germline V gene are KGHSH and LQKENI. The CDR3 consists of 14 residues. The V end lost 2 bases, the J end lost 0 bases, and 8 bases lay between the germline ends.

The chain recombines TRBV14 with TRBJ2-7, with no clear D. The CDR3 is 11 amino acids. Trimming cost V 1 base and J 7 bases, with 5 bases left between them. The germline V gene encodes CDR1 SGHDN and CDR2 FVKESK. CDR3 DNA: TGTGCCAGCAGCCAAGTGGGAGAGCAGTACTTC. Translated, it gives CASSQVGEQYF. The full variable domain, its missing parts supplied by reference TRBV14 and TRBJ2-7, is EAGVTQFPSHSVIEKGQTVTLRCDPISGHDNLYWYRRVMGKEIKFLLHFVKESKQDESGMPNNRFLAERTGGTYSTLKVQPAELEDSGVYFCASSQVGEQYFGPGTRLTVT.

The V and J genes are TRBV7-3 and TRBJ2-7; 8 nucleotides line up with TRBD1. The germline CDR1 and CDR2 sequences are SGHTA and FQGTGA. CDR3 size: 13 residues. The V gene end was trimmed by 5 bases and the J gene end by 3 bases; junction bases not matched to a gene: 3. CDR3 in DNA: TGTGCCAGCAGCCCAGGGGGCTTCTACGAGCAGTACTTC. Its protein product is CASSPGGFYEQYF.

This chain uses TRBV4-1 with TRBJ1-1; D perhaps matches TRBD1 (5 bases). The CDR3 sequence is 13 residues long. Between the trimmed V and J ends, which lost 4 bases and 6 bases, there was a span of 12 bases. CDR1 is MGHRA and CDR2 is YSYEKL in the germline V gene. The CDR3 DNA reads TGCGCCAGCAGCCGGGCGGGGGTACCTGAAGCTTTCTTT. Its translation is CASSRAGVPEAFF.

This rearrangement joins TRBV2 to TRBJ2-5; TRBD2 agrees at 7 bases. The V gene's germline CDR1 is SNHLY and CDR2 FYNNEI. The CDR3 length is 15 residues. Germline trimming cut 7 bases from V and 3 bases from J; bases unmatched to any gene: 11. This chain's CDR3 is CASTPLAAGEETQYF. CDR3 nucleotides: TGTGCCAGCACCCCCCTAGCGGCCGGGGAAGAGACCCAGTACTTC. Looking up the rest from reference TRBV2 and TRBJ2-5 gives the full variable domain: EPEVTQTPSHQVTQMGQEVILRCVPISNHLYFYWYRQILGQKVEFLVSFYNNEISEKSEIFDDQFSVERPDGSNFTLKIRSTKLEDSAMYFCASTPLAAGEETQYFGPGTRLLVL.

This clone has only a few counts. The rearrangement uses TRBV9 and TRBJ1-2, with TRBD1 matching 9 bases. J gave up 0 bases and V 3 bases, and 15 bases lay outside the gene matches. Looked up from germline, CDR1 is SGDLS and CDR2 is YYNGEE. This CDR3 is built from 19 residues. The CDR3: CASSARATWGQGANYGYTF. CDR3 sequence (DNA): TGTGCCAGCAGCGCGAGAGCCACCTGGGGACAGGGAGCTAACTATGGCTACACCTTC. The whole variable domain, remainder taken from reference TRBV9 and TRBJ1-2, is DSGVTQTPKHLITATGQRVTLRCSPRSGDLSVYWYQQSLDQGLQFLIQYYNGEERAKGNILERFSAQQFPDLHSELNLSSLELGDSALYFCASSARATWGQGANYGYTFGSGTRLTVV.